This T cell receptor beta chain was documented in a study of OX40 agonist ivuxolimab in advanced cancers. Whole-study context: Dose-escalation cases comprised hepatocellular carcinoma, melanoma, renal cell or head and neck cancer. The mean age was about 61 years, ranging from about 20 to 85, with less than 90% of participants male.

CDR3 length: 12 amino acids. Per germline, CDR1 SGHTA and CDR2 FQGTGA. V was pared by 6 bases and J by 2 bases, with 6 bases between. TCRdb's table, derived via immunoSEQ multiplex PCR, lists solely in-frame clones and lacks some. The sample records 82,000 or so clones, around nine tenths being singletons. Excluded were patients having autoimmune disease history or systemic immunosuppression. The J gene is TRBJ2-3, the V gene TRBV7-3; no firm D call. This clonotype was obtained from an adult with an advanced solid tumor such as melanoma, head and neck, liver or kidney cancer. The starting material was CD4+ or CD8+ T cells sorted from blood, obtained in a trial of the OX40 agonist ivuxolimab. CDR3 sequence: CASSPDTDTQYF. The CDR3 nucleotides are TGTGCCAGCAGTCCGGACACAGATACGCAGTATTTT.